A selection of T cell receptor beta chains follows, all from one sample in a study of post-analysis software for immune sequencing data. TCRdb called the PCR reads again in MiXCR, with one record for every CDR3 protein. The sample yields roughly 620,000 distinct CDR3 sequences, 40% to 50% seen once. The sample comprised blood. These receptors all stem from a girl between 5 and 17 years old with multiple sclerosis. CDR3s include the opening cysteine and the closing phenylalanine or tryptophan. A D gene is named only where the DNA matches it firmly. Where a row states a size, it is once, few, many or the class of an expanded clone; other rows omit it.

>-|TRBV29-1|TRBJ1-1|-
TGCAGCGTTGAAGCTCCGAAACAGGCGAACACTGAAGCTTTCTTT
CSVEAPKQANTEAFF
>-|TRBV5-1|TRBJ2-5|TRBD1
TGCGCCAGCAGCTTGGGGGACAGGATAGTAGAGACCCAGTACTTC
CASSLGDRIVETQYF
>-|TRBV7-9|TRBJ1-4|-
TGTGCCAGCAGCTTAGTGGTCGGGGGAGATGAAAAACTGTTTTTT
CASSLVVGGDEKLFF
>few|TRBV7-9|TRBJ1-4|-
TGTGCCAGCAGCTTAACAGGGCAGGAGGAAAAACTGTTTTTT
CASSLTGQEEKLFF
>-|TRBV5-1|TRBJ2-5|TRBD2
TGCGCCAGCAGCTCGTCGGTAGCGGGAGTGTATTTAGATGAGCAGTACTTC
CASSSSVAGVYLDEQYF
>-|TRBV5-1|TRBJ1-5|-
TGCGCCAGCAGGGCAGGGGATAGCAATCAGCCCCAGCATTTT
CASRAGDSNQPQHF
>-|TRBV12-3/TRBV12-4|TRBJ2-3|-
TGTACCAGCAGTTCCGACGGCAGCACAGATACGCAGTATTTT
CTSSSDGSTDTQYF
>-|TRBV10-3|TRBJ2-1|TRBD2
TGTGCCATCAGCGCCCTAGCGGAAAACTACAATGAGCAGTTCTTC
CAISALAENYNEQFF
>-|TRBV4-1|TRBJ2-7|TRBD2
TGCGCCAGCAGCCAAGATGGGACTAGCGTGACCTACGAGCAGTACTTC
CASSQDGTSVTYEQYF
>-|TRBV7-9|TRBJ2-7|-
TGTGCCAGCAGCTTTTGGAATTACGAGCAGTACTTC
CASSFWNYEQYF
>-|TRBV6-5|TRBJ2-1|-
TGTGCCAGCAGTTACAGGTCCTACAATAAGCAGTTCTTC
CASSYRSYNKQFF
>-|TRBV12-3/TRBV12-4|TRBJ1-1|-
TGTGCCAGCAGCCCCTCTTTAACTGAAGCTTTCTTT
CASSPSLTEAFF
>-|TRBV5-1|TRBJ2-7|TRBD2
TGCGCCAGCAGCTTGTCTAAGGGACTAGCAACCTACGAGCAGTACTTC
CASSLSKGLATYEQYF
>-|TRBV10-3|TRBJ2-3|TRBD2
TGTGCCATCAGTGAGTCGGGGCGGGAGGGCCGCACAGATACGCAGTATTTT
CAISESGREGRTDTQYF
>-|TRBV5-5|TRBJ2-3|-
TGTGCCAGCAGTTCTCTACCGGGACCGAGCACAGATACGCAGTATTTT
CASSSLPGPSTDTQYF
>few|TRBV30|TRBJ2-3|TRBD2
TGTGCCTGGAGTCGGACTAGCGGTGCAGATACGCAGTATTTT
CAWSRTSGADTQYF
>few|TRBV10-3|TRBJ2-5|-
TGTGCCACCAGCCCGGCTGATTGGTACCAAGAGACCCAGTACTTC
CATSPADWYQETQYF
>-|TRBV5-6|TRBJ2-3|-
TGTGCCAGCCAGGAGGTCGGCCACACCGGGACGCAGTATTTT
CASQEVGHTGTQYF
>-|TRBV5-1|TRBJ2-7|-
TGCGCCAGCAGCTTGTCCGGGATCAACGAGCAGTACTTC
CASSLSGINEQYF
>-|TRBV7-2|TRBJ2-7|TRBD2
TGTGCCAGCAGCCCGTACCGGGACTACTACGAGCAGTACTTC
CASSPYRDYYEQYF
>few|TRBV11-2|TRBJ1-1|TRBD1
TGTGCCAGCAGCCCTGAGGGAGGGGGCTATGTAAGTGAAGCTTTCTTT
CASSPEGGGYVSEAFF
>few|TRBV5-1|TRBJ2-1|TRBD2
TGCGCCAGCAGCTTGCAGGGACTAGGGGTCGGCAATGAGCAGTTCTTC
CASSLQGLGVGNEQFF
>-|TRBV12-3/TRBV12-4|TRBJ1-1|-
TGTGCCAGCAGTTTATCCCCAGTTTCTGAAGCTTTCTTT
CASSLSPVSEAFF
>-|TRBV24-1|TRBJ2-7|-
TGTGCCACCTTAGGGGGGCTGGAGGGGTCCTACGAGCAGTACTTC
CATLGGLEGSYEQYF
>-|TRBV5-1|TRBJ2-3|-
TGCGCCGGCAGCTTGGTGGCGGGGAGCACAGATACGCAGTATTTT
CAGSLVAGSTDTQYF
>-|TRBV6-1|TRBJ2-7|-
TGTGCCAGCAAGGGGGGGACCTACGAGCAGTACTTC
CASKGGTYEQYF
>few|TRBV7-9|TRBJ2-1|-
TGTGCCAGCAGCTTTTCAGGGGATGGTTCCTACAATGAGCAGTTCTTC
CASSFSGDGSYNEQFF
>many|TRBV20-1|TRBJ2-3|TRBD2
TGCAGTGCTAGGCTAGCGGGAGAAGGGCGAACAGATACGCAGTATTTT
CSARLAGEGRTDTQYF
>few|TRBV4-1|TRBJ1-1|-
TGCGCCAGCAGCCAAAGAGGCAGTCAGAACACTGAAGCTTTCTTT
CASSQRGSQNTEAFF
>-|TRBV4-1|TRBJ2-1|TRBD2
TGCGCCAGCAGCCAAGGGCGACTAGCGGGGGGGCGTAATGAGCAGTTCTTC
CASSQGRLAGGRNEQFF
>-|TRBV29-1|TRBJ2-5|-
TGCAGCGTTGAACGGAGTCCGCAAGAGACCCAGTACTTC
CSVERSPQETQYF
>few|TRBV29-1|TRBJ2-5|-
TGCAGCGTTGAGGGGACGGTAGAGACCCAGTACTTC
CSVEGTVETQYF
>-|TRBV21-1|TRBJ2-4|-
TGTGCCAGCAGCGTACAGGGGAAAACCAAAAACATTCAGTACTTC
CASSVQGKTKNIQYF
>-|TRBV12-3/TRBV12-4|TRBJ2-7|-
TGTGCCAGCAGTTCCCGCGGGCACGAGCAGTACTTC
CASSSRGHEQYF
>-|TRBV7-2|TRBJ2-3|-
TGTGCCAGCAGCTTAGAGAGGGGGTTCTCAGATACGCAGTATTTT
CASSLERGFSDTQYF
>-|TRBV13|TRBJ1-1|-
TGTGCCAGCGACGGAGGATACACTGAAGCTTTCTTT
CASDGGYTEAFF
>few|TRBV10-3|TRBJ2-1|TRBD2
TGTGCCATCAGTGCTAGCGGAACCTCCGGTGAGCAGTTCTTC
CAISASGTSGEQFF
>-|TRBV20-1|TRBJ1-2|-
TGCAGTGCTAGAACCGGGGCGGCCTATGGCTACACCTTC
CSARTGAAYGYTF
>-|TRBV6-5|TRBJ1-2|-
TGTGCCAGCAGTTCCTCTCCGGGGGCCGAAGTTGGCTACACCTTC
CASSSSPGAEVGYTF
>many|TRBV11-2|TRBJ2-1|-
TGTGCCAGCAGCTCCGGACCTAGGGATGAGCAGTTCTTC
CASSSGPRDEQFF
>-|TRBV27|TRBJ1-2|-
TGTGCCAGCAGTCTTGACGGGGGGTCCCATTACTATGGCTACACCTTC
CASSLDGGSHYYGYTF
>-|TRBV6-1|TRBJ1-2|-
TGTGCCAGCAGACTCACAGGGCGCCAGGGAGATGGCTACACCTTC
CASRLTGRQGDGYTF
>-|TRBV5-1|TRBJ1-2|-
TGCGCCAGCAGTATTCCAGGCAGAAACTATGGCTACACCTTC
CASSIPGRNYGYTF
>-|TRBV5-1|TRBJ2-7|-
TGCGCCAGCAGCCAATCCGGGGCCGGGACCGCCTCACCCTCTACCTACGAGCAGTACTTC
CASSQSGAGTASPSTYEQYF
>-|TRBV6-5|TRBJ2-3|-
TGTGTCAGCAGTTACGGGGATGTAGGTACGCAGTATTTT
CVSSYGDVGTQYF
>few|TRBV9|TRBJ2-5|-
TGTGCCAGCAGCGTAGACCCGGGGGCGAAGATGGAGACCCAGTACTTC
CASSVDPGAKMETQYF
>-|TRBV12-3/TRBV12-4|TRBJ2-1|-
TGTGTCAGCAGTTTACTGTCGGGGAACTACAATGAGCAGTTCTTC
CVSSLLSGNYNEQFF
>-|TRBV20-1|TRBJ1-2|TRBD1
TGCAGTGCGATGGACAGGGAAGAATCTGGCTACACCTTC
CSAMDREESGYTF
>many|TRBV10-3|TRBJ2-1|-
TGTGCCATCAGTGAGCAGGGACTCGGGCAGTTCTTC
CAISEQGLGQFF
>-|TRBV10-3|TRBJ2-7|TRBD2
TGTGCCATCAGTGATCGGACTAGCGGGACCTACGAGCAGTACTTC
CAISDRTSGTYEQYF
>-|TRBV29-1|TRBJ2-4|TRBD2
TGCAGCGCCGCGGGAGGAAACATTCAGTACTTC
CSAAGGNIQYF
>-|TRBV5-6|TRBJ1-2|-
TGTGCCAGCAGCTTTGGGCAGGAGATCTATGGCTACACCTTC
CASSFGQEIYGYTF
>few|TRBV5-1|TRBJ2-7|-
TGCGCCAGCAGCTTGACCCCGGGGGAGCAGTACTTC
CASSLTPGEQYF
>-|TRBV4-1|TRBJ2-1|TRBD2
TGCGCCAGCAGCCAAGAATTGACTAGCGGGGGTTATAATGAGCAGTTCTTC
CASSQELTSGGYNEQFF
>-|TRBV4-2|TRBJ1-2|-
TGTGCCAGCAGCCAAGATGCGGGGCGCCTGTACACCTTC
CASSQDAGRLYTF
>once|TRBV7-2|TRBJ2-1|-
TGTGCCAGCAGCCCGTTCGGTCAGGGTATCGGTGGGCAGTTCTTC
CASSPFGQGIGGQFF
>few|TRBV7-9|TRBJ2-6|-
TGTGCCAGCAGCCCAGAGGCCAACGTCCTGACTTTC
CASSPEANVLTF
>-|TRBV3-1|TRBJ2-1|-
TGTGCCAGCAGCCATAGCGAGCTTTACAATGAGCAGTTCTTC
CASSHSELYNEQFF
>-|TRBV6-5|TRBJ1-1|TRBD1
TGTGCCAGCAACCCGAGGACAGGGGGCACTGAAGCTTTCTTT
CASNPRTGGTEAFF
>-|TRBV12-3/TRBV12-4|TRBJ2-7|TRBD2
TGTGCCAGCACCCACCCGGGGACTAGCTACGAGCAGTACTTC
CASTHPGTSYEQYF